The TCR beta chain under discussion was sequenced for a study of neurological immune-mediated disorders. This clonotype appeared many times. One entry per CDR3 protein, called by TCRdb with MiXCR from the 5' RACE reads. The sample contains around 50,000 distinct CDR3 sequences, under 4.5% of which appear only once. The CDR3 sequence is 16 residues long. Germline V gene sequence: CDR1 SGHRS, CDR2 YFSETQ. The V gene end was trimmed by 0 bases and the J gene end by 6 bases; junction bases not matched to a gene: 7. V and J are TRBV5-1 and TRBJ2-2, with TRBD2 identical over 8 bases. The sample taken for sequencing was PBMCs. This clonotype originated in a woman in her thirties with multiple sclerosis. The CDR3 region is CASSLGSGGPAGELFF. CDR3 DNA sequence: TGCGCCAGCAGCTTGGGCAGCGGGGGCCCGGCCGGGGAGCTGTTTTTT. Full variable domain (remainder filled in from reference TRBV5-1 and TRBJ2-2): KAGVTQTPRYLIKTRGQQVTLSCSPISGHRSVSWYQQTPGQGLQFLFEYFSETQRNKGNFPGRFSGRQFSNSRSEMNVSTLELGDSALYLCASSLGSGGPAGELFFGEGSRLTVL.